This passage covers 20 T cell receptor beta chains from one sample sequenced in a study of early T cells in non-severe SARS-CoV-2 infection listed by TCRdb under 2021. The method behind the library was 5' RACE. Sequenced using a NextSeq 500. The public reads were reprocessed in TCRdb via fastp at Q25 and MiXCR, keeping in-frame beta chains. Duplicate CDR3 protein sequences are folded into a single record with the most common DNA and genes. The sample table holds more than 55,000 distinct CDR3 sequences, of which around 8.9% were seen once. The top ten clonotypes cover approximately 15% of the sample. Specimen: whole blood. The receptors stem from an adult who was a healthcare worker with PCR-confirmed SARS-CoV-2 infection or an uninfected control (not recorded which).

This clonotype was recorded many times. The J gene is TRBJ1-1, the V gene TRBV20-1; 7 bases align to TRBD1. The V segment lost 3 bases and the J segment 11 bases; nucleotides outside the gene matches: 12. This CDR3 is built from 13 residues. Germline CDR1 and CDR2: DFQATT and SNEGSKA (reference sequence). CDR3 residues: CSASRQDRISAFF. CDR3 DNA sequence: TGCAGTGCTAGTAGACAGGACAGGATTAGCGCTTTCTTT.

Only a few counts were recorded for this clonotype. V usage is TRBV5-1 and J usage is TRBJ1-1, with D tentatively TRBD1 (6 bases). The V end lost 4 bases, the J end lost 1 base, and 14 bases lay between the germline ends. Germline CDR1 reads SGHRS; CDR2 reads YFSETQ. The CDR3 spans 15 residues. In DNA, the CDR3 is TGCGCCAGCAGCGAGGCTTTGACAGGGAACACTGAAGCTTTCTTT. Residues: CASSEALTGNTEAFF.

In its sample, this clonotype was seen a few times. This chain's CDR3 is CASSFGQGFDEQFF. The CDR3 bases are TGTGCCAGCAGCTTCGGACAGGGGTTCGATGAGCAGTTCTTC. This sequence joins TRBV5-4 and TRBJ2-1, with 9 bases that match TRBD1. Germline lookup yields CDR1 SGHNT and CDR2 YYREEE (reference sequence). V lost 2 bases and J lost 8; bases outside the gene matches: 5. There are 14 residues in the CDR3.

The table lists this clonotype with many counts. The chain recombines TRBV19 with TRBJ2-4; D not resolved. Between the trimmed V and J ends, which lost 2 bases and 8 bases, there was a span of 19 bases. In germline, CDR1 is LNHDA, CDR2 SQIVND (reference sequence). The CDR3 is made up of 16 amino acids. In DNA form, the CDR3 reads TGTGCCAGTAGTATATCCCGCGTAGGGATTAAGGACATTCAGTACTTC. Translated, it gives CASSISRVGIKDIQYF.

This clonotype was observed at least ten times. The J gene is TRBJ1-6, the V gene TRBV12-3 or TRBV12-4, with 9 bases identical to TRBD1. This CDR3 region has 14 residues. The J segment lost 8 bases and the V segment lost 5 bases, leaving 4 bases of the junction unmatched. CDR3 nucleotide sequence: TGTGCCAGCAGTCCCCGACAGGGGGATTCACCCCTCCACTTT. It encodes CASSPRQGDSPLHF.

This clonotype was detected many times. The chain is built from TRBV6-5 and TRBJ1-1; D remains unclear. The CDR3 runs to 15 residues. V was shortened by 2 bases and J by 7 bases, with 17 bases between the two germline ends. Looked up from germline, CDR1 is MNHEY and CDR2 is SVGAGI. DNA for the CDR3: TGTGCCAGCAGTTACCAACCCCAATTCCCATTTGAAGCTTTCTTT. Amino acids: CASSYQPQFPFEAFF.

This clonotype was observed at least ten times. The rearrangement links TRBV20-1 to TRBJ2-2, with D hard to call. V was clipped by 4 bases and J by 4 bases, with 10 bases between them. The CDR3 sequence is 13 residues long. Germline CDR1 reads DFQATT; CDR2 reads SNEGSKA (reference sequence). The DNA for the CDR3 is TGCAGTGCTACGGCTGATTTCACCGGGGAGCTGTTTTTT. It codes for CSATADFTGELFF.

This clonotype has a count of ten or more. The chain couples TRBV6-5 to TRBJ1-4, with D unresolved. Trimming removed 2 bases at V and 3 bases at J, with 10 bases between. This CDR3 spans 15 amino acids. The germline gives CDR1 MNHEY, CDR2 SVGAGI. CDR3 sequence reads: CASSYAGGPNEKLFF. The CDR3 DNA reads as TGTGCCAGCAGTTACGCGGGAGGGCCTAATGAAAAACTGTTTTTT.

This clonotype was picked up many times. This chain connects TRBV27 to TRBJ2-1; possibly TRBD1 or TRBD2 for D (6 bases each). The CDR3 sequence is 15 residues long. The germline V gene encodes CDR1 MNHEY and CDR2 SMNVEV (reference sequence). Trimming stripped 6 bases from V and 8 bases from J, with 20 bases between. CDR3 residues: CASSHSVRGVHEQFF. CDR3 in DNA: TGTGCCAGCAGCCATAGCGTAAGGGGGGTCCATGAGCAGTTCTTC.

This clonotype turned up a few times. The chain links TRBV2 to TRBJ2-1; TRBD2 matches at 7 bases. Per germline, CDR1 SNHLY and CDR2 FYNNEI. This CDR3 is 13 amino acids long. Trimming removed 7 bases from V and 6 bases from J; junction bases left unmatched: 6. The CDR3, as DNA: TGTGCCAGCATGCGGGAGAACGGCAATGAGCAGTTCTTC. It specifies CASMRENGNEQFF. Looking up the rest from reference TRBV2 and TRBJ2-1 gives the full variable domain: EPEVTQTPSHQVTQMGQEVILRCVPISNHLYFYWYRQILGQKVEFLVSFYNNEISEKSEIFDDQFSVERPDGSNFTLKIRSTKLEDSAMYFCASMRENGNEQFFGPGTRLTVL.

As to this clonotype: This may come from a read error, since a much larger clone is one base off. V usage is TRBV28 and J usage is TRBJ2-1; 9 bases fit TRBD2. This CDR3 has 12 amino acids. Germline V CDR1 and CDR2: MDHEN, SYDVKM. CDR3 sequence: CASLAGVNEQSF. DNA for the CDR3: TGTGCCAGCTTAGCGGGAGTCAATGAGCAGTCCTTC.

This clonotype was seen ten or more times. The DNA for the CDR3 is TGCAGCGTTGAAGATCGGATCTTGGGCGGAAACACCATATATTTT. This gives the protein CSVEDRILGGNTIYF. This chain joins TRBV29-1 and TRBJ1-3; D unresolved. The CDR3 runs to 15 residues. V shed 0 bases and J shed 4 bases, with 13 bases lying between them. The germline V gene encodes CDR1 SQVTM and CDR2 ANQGSEA.

This clonotype has a count of ten or more. V and J are TRBV6-6 and TRBJ2-6, with a weak D call TRBD2 (5 bases). Germline V gives CDR1 MNHNY, CDR2 SVGAGI (reference sequence). The CDR3 extends over 12 amino acids. V was clipped by 5 bases and J by 15 bases, with 14 bases between them. The CDR3 sequence is CASSRGQSALTF. CDR3 in DNA: TGTGCCAGCAGTCGCGGGCAGTCCGCCCTGACTTTC.

In the case of this clonotype: Since no conserved phenylalanine or tryptophan closes the CDR3, a read error is the likely cause. The rearrangement links TRBV29-1 to TRBJ2-3; 7 bases align to TRBD1. The CDR3 is made up of 14 amino acids. Looked up from germline, CDR1 is SQVTM and CDR2 is ANQGSEA. V was clipped by 4 bases and J by 4 bases; unmatched bases: 8. The CDR3: CSVVGGQSADTQYL. CDR3 DNA sequence: TGCAGCGTTGTAGGGGGACAGAGCGCAGATACGCAGTATCTT.

This clonotype was found many times. The rearrangement joins TRBV9 to TRBJ2-1, with 7 bases matching TRBD2. CDR1 and CDR2 from the germline V gene are SGDLS and YYNGEE. Trimming took 0 bases from V and 3 from J; bases not matched to a gene: 9. The CDR3 length is 17 residues. The CDR3 sequence: CASSVGPLAALYNEQFF. CDR3 bases: TGTGCCAGCAGCGTAGGACCCCTAGCGGCTCTCTACAATGAGCAGTTCTTC.

This clonotype occurred many times. The chain combines TRBV4-2 with TRBJ1-2; unclear D gene. The CDR3 runs to 14 residues. Trimming took 3 bases from V and 4 from J, leaving 12 bases between them. Germline lookup yields CDR1 LGHNA and CDR2 YNFKEQ. CDR3: CASSQKLVGYGYTF. CDR3 nucleotide sequence: TGTGCCAGCAGCCAGAAGTTGGTCGGCTATGGCTACACCTTC.

This clonotype was counted a few times. The chain joins TRBV4-1 to TRBJ2-1, with 7 bases matching TRBD2. Germline V lookup: CDR1 MGHRA, CDR2 YSYEKL. This CDR3 is 17 amino acids long. V lost 0 bases, J lost 7 bases, and 12 bases stayed unmatched. This CDR3 reads CASSQDPGGSVSNEQFF. As DNA, the CDR3 is TGCGCCAGCAGCCAAGATCCTGGCGGGAGTGTTTCTAATGAGCAGTTCTTC.

A remark on this clonotype: Given a much more abundant clone one base away, this may be a read error. The CDR3 protein is CSSSLGNTGELFF. For the CDR3, the DNA is TGTTCCAGCAGCTTAGGTAACACCGGGGAGCTGTTTTTT. The rearrangement uses TRBV7-2 and TRBJ2-2; D not certain. Germline values: CDR1 SGHTA, CDR2 FQGNSA. This CDR3 is 13 amino acids long.

This clonotype has more than one count but fewer than ten. The rearrangement uses TRBV29-1 and TRBJ2-7, with D possibly matching TRBD1 (6 bases). This CDR3 has 13 amino acids. V was shortened by 4 bases and J by 2 bases, with 12 bases between the two germline ends. In germline, CDR1 is SQVTM, CDR2 ANQGSEA. CDR3 sequence (DNA): TGCAGCGTTGTAGCAGGGGCGACCTACGAGCAGTACTTC. Encoded protein: CSVVAGATYEQYF.

This clonotype was picked up a small number of times. The chain recombines TRBV6-5 with TRBJ2-2, with 11 bases aligning to TRBD1. The length of the CDR3 is 16 residues. V lost 4 bases and J lost 3; bases outside the gene matches: 4. Germline V CDR1 and CDR2: MNHEY, SVGAGI. The CDR3 here is CASSSGQGGDTGELFF. The CDR3 nucleotides read TGTGCCAGCAGTTCGGGACAGGGGGGAGACACCGGGGAGCTGTTTTTT.